A single T cell receptor beta chain is shown here with its context. This sample was included in a study of blood T cell repertoires in COVID-19. Study-level background: Both acute and convalescent COVID-19 samples were obtained from the United States, Italy and Spain. PBMCs, B-cell-depleted T cells, or T cells were the source of the cDNA or gDNA that made up the material.

Per the original data handling: Estimates of nucleated cell counts were drawn from the amplification of reference gene primers. The assay was immunoSEQ multiplex PCR, and TCRdb's table has in-frame clones only and misses some. D and trimming come from the DNA, and the V and J calls and clone size come from that table. The sample holds 300,000 to 500,000 clones, 88% seen once. The CDR3 covers 14 residues. V trimming: 6 bases; J trimming: 0 bases; junction bases outside the gene matches: 4. CDR1 is MNHEY, CDR2 SMNVEV, per germline (reference sequence). Participants spanned ages roughly 18 to 90 years and resided in 24 US areas.

The source of this sequence is a woman aged 30 to 39 with acute COVID-19. This chain links TRBV27 with TRBJ2-7, with 8 nucleotides matching TRBD1. Material: PBMCs or T cells enriched from blood (not recorded which). CDR3 region: CASRKDRASYEQYF. The CDR3 nucleotides read TGTGCCAGCAGAAAGGACAGGGCCTCCTACGAGCAGTACTTC.